The 9 T cell receptor beta chains listed next were all sequenced from one sample in a study of cytomegalovirus exposure and HLA in healthy donors. The PCR was carried out with 60 Vbeta primers and 13 Jbeta primers. The assay was immunoSEQ multiplex PCR, and TCRdb's table has in-frame clones only and misses some. The data show fewer than 150,000 clones, 78% seen once. Sequencing was done on a sample of PBMCs. Source of these receptors: a woman in her forties in good health and CMV-seropositive.

This clone appeared a few times. The chain combines TRBV9 with TRBJ2-2; tentatively, D is TRBD2 (5 bases). The CDR3 has 15 residues. The V and J ends lost 3 bases and 3 bases respectively, with 12 bases between them. CDR1 and CDR2 (germline): SGDLS, YYNGEE. The CDR3 DNA sequence: TGTGCCAGCAGCGGTCTCAGCGGATACACCGGGGAGCTGTTTTTT. It codes for CASSGLSGYTGELFF.

This clone was counted a few times. This chain uses TRBV2 with TRBJ2-5; no reliable D call. The V and J ends lost 8 bases and 0 bases respectively, with 10 bases between them. Germline V gives CDR1 SNHLY, CDR2 FYNNEI. CDR3 length: 13 residues. The CDR3 is CASATDYQETQYF. CDR3 DNA sequence: TGTGCCAGCGCTACAGATTACCAAGAGACCCAGTACTTC.

The chain recombines TRBV28 with TRBJ1-5; D might be TRBD1 (6 bases). The germline V gene encodes CDR1 MDHEN and CDR2 SYDVKM. The CDR3 is 15 residues long. Trimming shortened V by 2 bases and J by 8 bases, and 16 bases separated the two germline ends. CDR3 in DNA: TGTGCCAGCAGTTTACAGGGGACACTCGCTAAGCCCCAGCATTTT. It translates to CASSLQGTLAKPQHF.

The chain uses TRBV7-9 and TRBJ1-5; TRBD1 aligns across 8 bases. This CDR3 comprises 14 residues. Germline-derived CDR1 and CDR2 are SEHNR and FQNEAQ (reference sequence). J lost 7 bases, V lost 5 bases, and 7 bases had no gene match. The CDR3 coding sequence is TGTGCCAGCAGCCCACAGGGGGTAGGGCAGCCCCAGCATTTT. This translates into CASSPQGVGQPQHF.

The chain uses TRBV27 and TRBJ1-6; D gene unclear. V was trimmed by 5 bases and J by 10 bases, leaving 12 bases between them. This CDR3 is built from 13 residues. The germline V gene encodes CDR1 MNHEY and CDR2 SMNVEV (reference sequence). The CDR3 spells CASSPLPGSPLHF. The CDR3 nucleotides are TGTGCCAGCAGTCCCCTTCCAGGATCACCCCTCCACTTT.

The chain carries TRBV11-2 and TRBJ2-1; 11 bases line up with TRBD2. The trim removed 1 base at V and 9 bases at J, leaving 14 bases unmatched. Germline lookup yields CDR1 SGHAT and CDR2 FQNNGV. The CDR3 contains 18 residues. Here the CDR3 reads CASSLGGPTSGRSIEQFF. DNA for the CDR3: TGTGCCAGCAGCTTAGGGGGCCCCACTAGCGGGAGATCGATTGAGCAGTTCTTC. Full variable domain (outside the CDR3, taken from reference TRBV11-2 and TRBJ2-1): EAGVAQSPRYKIIEKRQSVAFWCNPISGHATLYWYQQILGQGPKLLIQFQNNGVVDDSQLPKDRFSAERLKGVDSTLKIQPAKLEDSAVYLCASSLGGPTSGRSIEQFFGPGTRLTVL.

The chain couples TRBV10-3 to TRBJ2-1; 8 bases fit TRBD2. V lost 5 bases, J lost 8 bases, and 5 bases stayed unmatched. Germline CDR1 reads ENHRY; CDR2 reads SYGVKD. The CDR3 is 13 amino acids. The DNA of the CDR3 is TGTGCCATCAGTAGCGGGAGTGGGTATGAGCAGTTCTTC. Translated, it gives CAISSGSGYEQFF.

CDR3 residues: CASSRGLAGADTQYF. CDR3 DNA: TGTGCCAGTAGTCGGGGACTAGCGGGTGCAGATACGCAGTATTTT. This chain links TRBV19 with TRBJ2-3; 12 bases align to TRBD2. The CDR3 has 15 residues. Germline loops: CDR1 LNHDA, CDR2 SQIVND (reference sequence). The V gene end was trimmed by 5 bases and the J gene end by 4 bases; junction bases not matched to a gene: 4.

A single count supports this clone. V gene TRBV11-2 combines with J gene TRBJ2-1; 7 bases line up with TRBD2. Germline CDR1 is SGHAT and CDR2 is FQNNGV. This CDR3 is 16 amino acids long. Germline trimming cut 5 bases from V and 2 bases from J; bases unmatched to any gene: 9. The CDR3 is CASSPRLADTYNEQFF. Written as DNA, the CDR3 is TGTGCCAGCAGCCCAAGACTAGCCGATACCTACAATGAGCAGTTCTTC.